These 14 T cell receptor beta chains share one sample of origin, sequenced in a study of cytomegalovirus exposure and HLA in healthy donors. TCRdb's copy holds only in-frame clones and misses some; the assay was immunoSEQ multiplex PCR. Among about 73,000 clones listed, 90% to 95% were seen once. The material sequenced was PBMCs. The receptor set was obtained from a young man in good health and CMV-seronegative.

The chain links TRBV27 to TRBJ2-1; D may be TRBD2 (6 bases). This CDR3 region has 14 residues. Germline CDR1 and CDR2: MNHEY and SMNVEV (reference sequence). Trimming cost V 5 bases and J 5 bases, with 13 bases left between them. CDR3 nucleotides: TGTGCCAGCAGTCCCAGGGACTGGGACAATGAGCAGTTCTTC. Encoded protein: CASSPRDWDNEQFF.

This sequence joins TRBV7-9 and TRBJ2-5; no clear D gene. This CDR3 is built from 14 residues. The germline V gene encodes CDR1 SEHNR and CDR2 FQNEAQ (reference sequence). Trimming shortened V by 1 base and J by 2 bases, and 8 bases separated the two germline ends. The DNA for the CDR3 is TGTGCCAGCAGCTTAGACCCAGCGCAAGAGACCCAGTACTTC. Translating it yields CASSLDPAQETQYF.

This clone was seen just once. The chain recombines TRBV15 with TRBJ1-1, with D maybe TRBD1 (5 bases). The V end lost 4 bases, the J end lost 0 bases, and 6 bases lay between the germline ends. There are 13 residues in the CDR3. Germline V gives CDR1 LNHNV, CDR2 YYDKDF (reference sequence). CDR3 in amino acids: CATSKGLNTEAFF. The CDR3 bases are TGTGCCACCAGCAAGGGGTTGAACACTGAAGCTTTCTTT.

The chain combines TRBV5-1 with TRBJ2-5; TRBD1 matches 8 bases. Germline lookup yields CDR1 SGHRS and CDR2 YFSETQ. V lost 0 bases to trimming and J lost 5 bases; unmatched junction nucleotides: 12. The CDR3 runs to 17 residues. The CDR3 DNA reads as TGCGCCAGCAGCTTGGCCGCAAGGACAGGGTTGGAGGAGACCCAGTACTTC. Translation: CASSLAARTGLEETQYF.

V gene TRBV6-5 combines with J gene TRBJ1-1, with D perhaps TRBD1 (6 bases). The germline V gene has CDR1 MNHEY and CDR2 SVGAGI. V shed 2 bases and J shed 5 bases, with 9 bases lying between them. This CDR3 is 13 amino acids long. For the CDR3, the DNA is TGTGCCAGCAGTTACGGGGGCGGTACTGAAGCTTTCTTT. It yields the protein CASSYGGGTEAFF.

The V call is TRBV19, the J call TRBJ2-2, with D possibly matching TRBD1 (5 bases). Per the germline V gene, CDR1 is LNHDA and CDR2 is SQIVND (reference sequence). V lost 8 bases and J 1 base, leaving 20 bases between the germline ends. This CDR3 is 17 amino acids long. The CDR3 loop is CASRQGSLPRNTGELFF. The CDR3, as DNA: TGTGCCAGTCGTCAGGGATCACTACCTCGGAACACCGGGGAGCTGTTTTTT. Full variable domain (remainder filled in from reference TRBV19 and TRBJ2-2): DGGITQSPKYLFRKEGQNVTLSCEQNLNHDAMYWYRQDPGQGLRLIYYSQIVNDFQKGDIAEGYSVSREKKESFPLTVTSAQKNPTAFYLCASRQGSLPRNTGELFFGEGSRLTVL.

This sequence joins TRBV6-1 and TRBJ2-7, with 7 bases matching TRBD1. The V segment lost 6 bases and the J segment 4 bases; nucleotides outside the gene matches: 12. Germline loops: CDR1 MNHNS, CDR2 SASEGT. This CDR3 has 15 amino acids. CDR3 loop: CASSNSGGHTYEQYF. The CDR3 coding sequence is TGTGCCAGCAGCAACTCAGGGGGTCACACTTACGAGCAGTACTTC.

The chain uses TRBV21-1 and TRBJ1-1. TRBV21-1 is reported as a pseudogene. The CDR3 is 15 residues long. The DNA of the CDR3 is TGTGCCACCCGGCCCCGTGGGAGAGTGAACACTGAAGCTTTCTTT. Protein sequence: CATRPRGRVNTEAFF.

The chain employs TRBV28 and TRBJ1-1, with D unresolved. The germline V gene has CDR1 MDHEN and CDR2 SYDVKM. V dropped 3 bases and J dropped 4 bases, with 9 bases sitting between them. This CDR3 is built from 13 residues. CDR3 region: CASSLRVSTEAFF. DNA for the CDR3: TGTGCCAGCAGTTTGAGGGTTTCCACTGAAGCTTTCTTT.

The chain couples TRBV2 to TRBJ1-1; 8 bases map to TRBD1. The germline gives CDR1 SNHLY, CDR2 FYNNEI. V lost 6 bases to trimming and J lost 7 bases; unmatched junction nucleotides: 13. This CDR3 contains 15 residues. The CDR3 DNA reads TGTGCCAGCAGGACCCCCCCGACAGGGGCGCTTGAAGCTTTCTTT. Translating it yields CASRTPPTGALEAFF.

The chain carries TRBV28 and TRBJ2-1, with D possibly being TRBD1 (7 bases). The V gene lost 1 base and the J gene lost 10 bases, with 23 bases spanning the gap. Germline V gene sequence: CDR1 MDHEN, CDR2 SYDVKM. The CDR3 is 17 residues long. In DNA, the CDR3 is TGTGCCAGCAGTTTATTAGCCCCAGGGGGGAGCCGAAAAGAGCAGTTCTTC. Translating gives CASSLLAPGGSRKEQFF.

This clone was seen once. CDR3 amino acids: CASSLMGALTDTQYF. CDR3 nucleotides: TGTGCCAGCAGCTTAATGGGGGCCCTCACAGATACGCAGTATTTT. The chain links TRBV11-3 to TRBJ2-3; D might be TRBD1 (6 bases). This CDR3 spans 15 amino acids. Germline V CDR1 and CDR2: SGHNT, YENEEA. V lost 2 bases and J 2 bases, leaving 11 bases between the germline ends.

The chain employs TRBV6-1 and TRBJ2-5; 7 bases align to TRBD1. CDR1 MNHNS and CDR2 SASEGT come from the germline V gene. V shed 5 bases and J 2 bases; nucleotides not matched to a gene: 2. The CDR3 spans 13 residues. This CDR3 reads CASSQTGQETQYF. The CDR3 DNA reads as TGTGCCAGCAGTCAGACAGGGCAAGAGACCCAGTACTTC.

The gene calls are TRBV27 and TRBJ1-2; TRBD1 matches 7 bases. After removal of 4 bases from V and 5 bases from J, the junction contained 4 bases not matched to a gene. The CDR3 length is 13 residues. Germline V CDR1 and CDR2: MNHEY, SMNVEV (reference sequence). The CDR3 bases are TGTGCCAGCAGTTCCGGGACAGCATATGGCTACACCTTC. Amino acids: CASSSGTAYGYTF.